A single sample is the source of the 21 T cell receptor beta chains below, sequenced in a study of T cells after yellow fever vaccination (dated by TCRdb to the late 2010s). The library relied on 5' RACE. The data were produced on an Illumina HiSeq 2500. TCRdb trimmed public reads at Q25 via fastp, called clones via MiXCR and kept in-frame beta chains. Rows merge per CDR3 protein into single entries with the most common DNA and genes. The table for this sample lists 55,000 or so distinct CDR3 sequences; more than 6.5% of them were counted only once. The ten largest clones take up roughly a quarter of the sample. Per the publication, the treatment or condition label means: live attenuated yellow fever vaccine strain. The source was CD8+ T cells not binding an NS4B(214-222) dextramer, sorted from PBMCs, collected roughly seven weeks after the first yellow fever vaccination. This specimen's cell subset or site label, per the study, means: NS4B epitope dextramer-negative CD8 T cells. These receptors all come from a man between 18 and 35 years old who received the YFV17D yellow fever vaccine.

The chain carries TRBV4-1 and TRBJ2-1, with 10 bases lining up with TRBD1. Losses at the gene ends were 1 base for V and 14 bases for J; bases not matched to a gene: 5. The CDR3 consists of 13 residues. The germline CDR1 and CDR2 sequences are MGHRA and YSYEKL. The CDR3: CASSQGDGTGEFF. The CDR3 DNA reads as TGCGCCAGCAGCCAAGGGGACGGGACAGGGGAGTTCTTC.

At least ten counts were recorded for this clonotype. This sequence joins TRBV6-5 and TRBJ1-5, with D unclear. The CDR3 length is 14 residues. Trimming removed 2 bases from V and 2 bases from J, with 7 bases in between. Germline assignment: CDR1 MNHEY and CDR2 SVGAGI. The CDR3: CASSYGQGNQPQHF. The CDR3 DNA reads as TGTGCCAGCAGTTACGGGCAGGGCAATCAGCCCCAGCATTTT.

The chain has TRBV5-1 and TRBJ2-7, with 7 positions matching TRBD1. Germline assignment: CDR1 SGHRS and CDR2 YFSETQ. CDR3 size: 14 residues. The junction had 5 bases not matched to a gene; V was cut back by 0 bases and J by 5 bases. DNA of the CDR3: TGCGCCAGCAGCTTGGGACAGGGATGGGACGAGCAGTACTTC. Translated: CASSLGQGWDEQYF.

This clonotype showed up many times. The chain combines TRBV6-5 with TRBJ2-7; TRBD2 is a possible D gene (6 bases). The V gene lost 6 bases and the J gene lost 8 bases, with 17 bases spanning the gap. Germline lookup yields CDR1 MNHEY and CDR2 SVGAGI. The CDR3 covers 13 residues. Here the CDR3 DNA reads TGTGCCAGCAGCATTATACAGGCGGGGAAGCAGTACTTC. Translating it yields CASSIIQAGKQYF.

This clonotype was seen ten or more times. This chain links TRBV29-1 with TRBJ1-4; D perhaps matches TRBD1 (5 bases). This CDR3 region has 11 residues. Germline CDR1 reads SQVTM; CDR2 reads ANQGSEA. V dropped 6 bases and J dropped 10 bases, with 12 bases sitting between them. The CDR3 reads CSVMGEGKLFF. The CDR3 region has the DNA TGCAGCGTGATGGGGGAGGGAAAACTGTTTTTT.

This clonotype was detected ten times or more. This chain connects TRBV7-3 to TRBJ2-7; 8 bases line up with TRBD1. The germline V gene has CDR1 SGHTA and CDR2 FQGTGA. The CDR3 consists of 15 residues. J was trimmed by 7 bases and V by 4 bases; bases with no gene match: 12. The CDR3 DNA follows: TGTGCCAGCAGCTCCGGGACAGGCTCCCAGAAGGAGCAGTACTTC. It is translated as CASSSGTGSQKEQYF. Combining the CDR3 with reference TRBV7-3 and TRBJ2-7 gives the whole variable domain GAGVSQTPSNKVTEKGKYVELRCDPISGHTALYWYRQSLGQGPEFLIYFQGTGAADDSGLPNDRFFAVRPEGSVSTLKIQRTERGDSAVYLCASSSGTGSQKEQYFGPGTRLTVT.

The chain is built from TRBV29-1 and TRBJ1-2; D is ambiguous. Germline V gene lookup returns CDR1 SQVTM and CDR2 ANQGSEA. V was shortened by 3 bases and J by 3 bases, with 8 bases between the two germline ends. The length of the CDR3 is 12 residues. The CDR3 DNA reads TGCAGCGTTGACCCCCAGGACTATGGCTACACCTTC. As protein: CSVDPQDYGYTF.

This clonotype was recorded a few times. The V call is TRBV20-1, the J call TRBJ1-6; 10 positions agree with TRBD1. Germline lookup yields CDR1 DFQATT and CDR2 SNEGSKA (reference sequence). V gave up 4 bases and J gave up 0 bases; unmatched junction bases: 12. The CDR3 loop spans 19 amino acids. CDR3 amino acids: CSATSRQGAPSSYNSPLHF. Written as DNA, the CDR3 is TGCAGTGCTACAAGCAGACAGGGGGCTCCGAGCTCCTATAATTCACCCCTCCACTTT.

The chain combines TRBV7-7 with TRBJ1-4; perhaps TRBD1 as D (6 bases). The CDR3 extends over 15 amino acids. The V gene's germline CDR1 is SSHAT and CDR2 FNYEAQ (reference sequence). The V gene lost 5 bases and the J gene lost 0 bases, with 10 bases spanning the gap. The CDR3: CASSPTGATNEKLFF. CDR3 in DNA: TGTGCCAGCAGCCCGACAGGTGCAACTAATGAAAAACTGTTTTTT.

This clonotype came up many times. The rearrangement uses TRBV28 and TRBJ2-6, with 9 bases aligning to TRBD1. The J segment lost 8 bases and the V segment lost 2 bases, leaving 4 bases of the junction unmatched. CDR1 and CDR2 (germline): MDHEN, SYDVKM. CDR3 length: 15 residues. CDR3 DNA sequence: TGTGCCAGCAGTTTAGGGGACAGGGAGACCAACGTCCTGACTTTC. Translating gives CASSLGDRETNVLTF.

This clonotype came up many times. The rearrangement links TRBV13 to TRBJ2-1; no reliable D call. The CDR3 runs 12 residues. The V end lost 6 bases, the J end lost 8 bases, and 11 bases lay between the germline ends. Germline lookup yields CDR1 PRHDT and CDR2 FYEKMQ (reference sequence). In DNA, the CDR3 is TGTGCCAGCAGGTTATCCTCCCATGAGCAGTTCTTC. Translation: CASRLSSHEQFF.

This clonotype showed up just a few times. V is TRBV3-1 and J is TRBJ2-3; D call uncertain. The CDR3 covers 14 residues. The germline CDR1 and CDR2 sequences are LGHDT and YNNKEL (reference sequence). Trimming took off 0 bases at V and 1 base at J, with 5 bases between the two ends. The CDR3 coding sequence is TGTGCCAGCAGCCAAGAGGTGGGCACAGATACGCAGTATTTT. Its protein is CASSQEVGTDTQYF.

This sequence joins TRBV13 and TRBJ2-2; D gene ambiguous. Germline-derived CDR1 and CDR2 are PRHDT and FYEKMQ (reference sequence). The CDR3 length is 14 residues. Trimming stripped 7 bases from V and 3 bases from J, with 12 bases between. The CDR3 protein is CASIFTGHTGELFF. DNA of the CDR3: TGTGCCAGCATCTTCACCGGCCACACCGGGGAGCTGTTTTTT.

This clonotype has a handful of counts. An end of the junction does not agree with germline; a read error may underlie this. The chain is built from TRBV13 and TRBJ2-7, with no clear D. CDR3 length equals 16 residues. Germline V gene lookup returns CDR1 PRHDT and CDR2 FYEKMQ (reference sequence). The CDR3 protein is CASSLGFEARGYEQYF. The CDR3 DNA reads TGTGCCAGCAGCCTAGGCTTTGAAGCGCGAGGCTACGAGCAGTACTTC.

The chain recombines TRBV7-3 with TRBJ1-5; perhaps TRBD1 as D (5 bases). Germline V CDR1 and CDR2: SGHTA, FQGTGA. Deletions cut 8 bases from V and 0 bases from J, with 20 bases between. The CDR3 contains 17 residues. CDR3 DNA: TGTGCCAGCGACTCGGGGGTCCTGCCCTATAGCAATCAGCCCCAGCATTTT. Protein sequence: CASDSGVLPYSNQPQHF.

As for this clonotype: A much larger clone lies one base from this, so it may be a read error. The rearrangement joins TRBV5-1 to TRBJ2-1, with TRBD2 matching over 7 bases. Germline V CDR1 and CDR2: SGHRS, YFSETQ. This CDR3 is 13 amino acids long. CDR3 DNA sequence: TGCGCCAGCGGGAGCGGGGACGTGGTTGAGCGGTTCTTC. Translating gives CASGSGDVVERFF.

The rearrangement uses TRBV12-3 or TRBV12-4 and TRBJ2-1; 8 bases fit TRBD1. The CDR3 sequence is 15 residues long. The trim removed 3 bases at V and 2 bases at J, leaving 3 bases unmatched. CDR3 loop: CASSFRTGPYNEQFF. The DNA for the CDR3 is TGTGCCAGCAGTTTTCGGACAGGGCCCTACAATGAGCAGTTCTTC.

The chain recombines TRBV28 with TRBJ2-1, with unresolved D. Trimming cost V 5 bases and J 6 bases, with 17 bases left between them. CDR1 and CDR2 from the germline V gene are MDHEN and SYDVKM. The CDR3 totals 15 residues. CDR3 sequence reads: CASSPPERASNEQFF. The CDR3, as DNA: TGTGCCAGCAGTCCCCCGGAAAGGGCCAGCAATGAGCAGTTCTTC. Together with reference TRBV28 and TRBJ2-1, the CDR3 gives the full variable domain: DVKVTQSSRYLVKRTGEKVFLECVQDMDHENMFWYRQDPGLGLRLIYFSYDVKMKEKGDIPEGYSVSREKKERFSLILESASTNQTSMYLCASSPPERASNEQFFGPGTRLTVL.

This sequence joins TRBV7-9 and TRBJ1-1; no definite D call. V lost 5 bases to trimming and J lost 6 bases, with 13 bases between them. Germline V gene lookup returns CDR1 SEHNR and CDR2 FQNEAQ (reference sequence). The CDR3 is 13 amino acids. CDR3 protein: CASSPVGSPEAFF. The CDR3 nucleotides read TGTGCCAGCAGCCCGGTGGGGTCCCCTGAAGCTTTCTTT.

This clonotype appeared many times. The CDR3 spells CASSQVGLINYGYTF. CDR3 nucleotides: TGTGCCAGCAGCCAAGTCGGACTGATTAACTATGGCTACACCTTC. The chain carries TRBV3-1 and TRBJ1-2; D gene unclear. Germline CDR1 reads LGHDT; CDR2 reads YNNKEL (reference sequence). The CDR3 sequence is 15 residues long. The V end lost 1 base, the J end lost 1 base, and 10 bases lay between the germline ends.

This clonotype was counted many times. The chain employs TRBV7-6 and TRBJ1-2, with D uncertain. Germline V gives CDR1 SGHVS, CDR2 FNYEAQ. V was pared by 2 bases and J by 12 bases, with 16 bases between. This CDR3 has 13 residues. The CDR3 sequence is CASSLSLNTPHTF. CDR3 DNA: TGTGCCAGCAGCTTATCCCTAAACACTCCCCACACCTTC.